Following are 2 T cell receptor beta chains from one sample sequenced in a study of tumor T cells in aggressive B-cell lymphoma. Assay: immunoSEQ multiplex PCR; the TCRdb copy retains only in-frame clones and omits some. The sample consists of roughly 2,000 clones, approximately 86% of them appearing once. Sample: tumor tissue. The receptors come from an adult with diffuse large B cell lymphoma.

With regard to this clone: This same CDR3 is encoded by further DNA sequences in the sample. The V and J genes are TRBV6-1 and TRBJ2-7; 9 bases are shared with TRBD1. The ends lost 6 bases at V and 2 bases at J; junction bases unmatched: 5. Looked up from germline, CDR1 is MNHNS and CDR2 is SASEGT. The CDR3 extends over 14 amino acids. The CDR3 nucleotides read TGTGCCAGCAGAATTACAGGGGGCCCCTACGAGCAGTACTTC. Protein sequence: CASRITGGPYEQYF.

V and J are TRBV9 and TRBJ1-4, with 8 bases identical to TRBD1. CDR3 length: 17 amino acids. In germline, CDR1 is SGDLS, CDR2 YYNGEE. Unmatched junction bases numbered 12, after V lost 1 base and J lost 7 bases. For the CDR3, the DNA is TGTGCCAGCAGCGTATCGGGGAGTGACAGGGGCGGTGAAAAACTGTTTTTT. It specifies CASSVSGSDRGGEKLFF.